This T cell receptor (beta chain) was sequenced during a study of CXCR3-negative and CXCR3-positive naive CD8 T cells. The libraries of TRB cDNA were constructed through 5' RACE using UMI labels. Using the 5' RACE reads, TCRdb records one entry per CDR3 protein without DNA. This specimen shows more than 45,000 distinct CDR3 sequences; the ten leading clones hold about 0.4%. Germline V lookup: CDR1 SNHLY, CDR2 FYNNEI. The CDR3 length is 13 residues. The clonotype was recovered from a human donor in good health. Some clones in this sample may be carry-over from other donors' samples. The rearrangement links TRBV2 to TRBJ2-2; checking the TCRdb D call of TRBD2 is not possible without DNA. The sequenced sample consisted of naive CXCR3- CD8+ T cells from blood. Subset reported: CD45RO-CCR7+CD27+CD95- naive CD8+ T cells lacking CXCR3 (TNR3-). The CDR3: CASSGLLPGELFF. The full variable domain, in which reference TRBV2 and TRBJ2-2 provide the parts outside the CDR3, is EPEVTQTPSHQVTQMGQEVILRCVPISNHLYFYWYRQILGQKVEFLVSFYNNEISEKSEIFDDQFSVERPDGSNFTLKIRSTKLEDSAMYFCASSGLLPGELFFGEGSRLTVL.